Listed here are 13 T cell receptor beta chains from one sample, sequenced in a study of yellow fever vaccine responses in identical twins. TCRdb passed the RT-PCR reads through MiXCR, listing each CDR3 protein once. This table has roughly 36,000 distinct CDR3 sequences, roughly three fifths appearing once. The starting material was T cells from blood (PBMCs), unsorted or a sorted subset (not recorded which), obtained before or after yellow fever vaccination (not recorded which). The receptors here all came from a woman between 18 and 29 years old who received the yellow fever vaccine.

V gene TRBV11-2 combines with J gene TRBJ1-1, with D unclear. The germline V gene encodes CDR1 SGHAT and CDR2 FQNNGV. This CDR3 has 12 residues. V gave up 1 base and J gave up 7 bases, with 7 bases separating them. The CDR3, as DNA: TGTGCCAGCAGCTTAGGTCAGATTGAAGCTTTCTTT. Translating gives CASSLGQIEAFF.

The rearrangement links TRBV29-1 to TRBJ2-2; a possible D gene is TRBD1 (6 bases). V gave up 5 bases and J gave up 0 bases, with 10 bases separating them. Germline-derived CDR1 and CDR2 are SQVTM and ANQGSEA. The CDR3 extends over 14 amino acids. CDR3 DNA sequence: TGCAGCGTTCCAGGACAGCCGAACACCGGGGAGCTGTTTTTT. It encodes CSVPGQPNTGELFF.

The gene calls are TRBV11-1 and TRBJ1-1; D ambiguous. From germline, CDR1 is SGHAT and CDR2 FQDESV (reference sequence). Trimming took off 4 bases at V and 1 base at J, with 10 bases between the two ends. The CDR3 consists of 14 residues. In nucleotides, the CDR3 is TGTGCCAGCAGCTCGATGACCGGGAACACTGAAGCTTTCTTT. Its protein product is CASSSMTGNTEAFF.

This clonotype has only a few counts. V is TRBV9 and J is TRBJ2-5; 8 bases fit TRBD2. V was clipped by 0 bases and J by 6 bases; unmatched bases: 13. Germline-derived CDR1 and CDR2 are SGDLS and YYNGEE. The CDR3 is 17 amino acids. DNA for the CDR3: TGTGCCAGCAGCGTAGGACACTCAGCGGGAGAGTCCAAGACCCAGTACTTC. Residues: CASSVGHSAGESKTQYF.

This clonotype has only a few counts. CDR3 protein: CSVSGSPENIQYF. CDR3 DNA: TGCAGCGTTTCGGGTAGCCCAGAGAACATTCAGTACTTC. The chain is built from TRBV29-1 and TRBJ2-4; D uncertain. The V gene lost 5 bases and the J gene lost 7 bases, with 15 bases spanning the gap. Germline V lookup: CDR1 SQVTM, CDR2 ANQGSEA. The CDR3 is made up of 13 amino acids.

By share of the sample, this clonotype is medium-sized (0.01 to 0.1%). The rearrangement joins TRBV2 to TRBJ2-3; D is possibly TRBD2 (6 bases). CDR3 length: 14 residues. Germline lookup yields CDR1 SNHLY and CDR2 FYNNEI. The V end lost 7 bases, the J end lost 2 bases, and 13 bases lay between the germline ends. The DNA for the CDR3 is TGTGCCAGCACCGACGGACTAATCACAGATACGCAGTATTTT. Protein sequence: CASTDGLITDTQYF.

This clonotype was counted between two and nine times. The V gene is TRBV6-4, the J gene TRBJ1-1, with D hard to call. The CDR3 contains 13 residues. V lost 6 bases and J lost 6, with 14 bases in between. Per germline, CDR1 MRHNA and CDR2 SNTAGT. The DNA of the CDR3 is TGTGCCAGCAGCGAGACACCCAACTCTGAAGCTTTCTTT. Protein sequence: CASSETPNSEAFF.

V is TRBV13 and J is TRBJ1-1; D not certain. Germline V lookup: CDR1 PRHDT, CDR2 FYEKMQ (reference sequence). V lost 11 bases and J lost 0, with 16 bases in between. The length of the CDR3 is 14 residues. The DNA for the CDR3 is TGTGCCGTATTCTCCGGGAGAATGAACACTGAAGCTTTCTTT. Translated: CAVFSGRMNTEAFF.

The chain recombines TRBV18 with TRBJ1-4; 7 nucleotides match TRBD1. The ends lost 3 bases at V and 4 bases at J; junction bases unmatched: 5. The germline CDR1 and CDR2 sequences are KGHSH and LQKENI. The CDR3 has 15 amino acids. CDR3 sequence: CASSPPGQFNEKLFF. The DNA for the CDR3 is TGTGCCAGCTCACCTCCGGGACAGTTTAATGAAAAACTGTTTTTT.

The J gene is TRBJ1-3, the V gene TRBV10-1, with a possible D match to TRBD1 (5 bases). V was clipped by 2 bases and J by 0 bases, with 11 bases between them. There are 16 residues in the CDR3. CDR1 is WNHNN and CDR2 is SYGVQD in the germline V gene (reference sequence). The CDR3 here is CASSEHGANSGNTIYF. DNA for the CDR3: TGCGCCAGCAGTGAGCACGGGGCGAACTCTGGAAACACCATATATTTT.

The chain couples TRBV2 to TRBJ2-1; D could derive from TRBD1 or TRBD2 (6 bases each). Deletions cut 5 bases from V and 10 bases from J, with 18 bases between. Per the germline V gene, CDR1 is SNHLY and CDR2 is FYNNEI. The CDR3 contains 14 residues. The CDR3 region has the DNA TGTGCCAGCAGTTCAAGGAGGGGGGCCACAGAGCAGTTCTTC. Amino acids: CASSSRRGATEQFF.

The chain is built from TRBV4-1 and TRBJ1-1; 8 bases are shared with TRBD1. The germline CDR1 and CDR2 sequences are MGHRA and YSYEKL. After removal of 5 bases from V and 5 bases from J, the junction contained 7 bases not matched to a gene. The CDR3 is 14 amino acids. The CDR3 is CASSYGQGATEAFF. The CDR3 region has the DNA TGCGCCAGCAGCTATGGACAGGGAGCGACTGAAGCTTTCTTT.

This clonotype appeared a few times. The rearrangement joins TRBV2 to TRBJ2-5, with D unclear. The CDR3 runs to 14 residues. Germline lookup yields CDR1 SNHLY and CDR2 FYNNEI. V was cut by 1 base and J by 5 bases, with 11 bases left in between. The CDR3 loop reads CASSEEVGAETQYF. The CDR3, as DNA: TGTGCCAGCAGTGAAGAAGTGGGCGCCGAGACCCAGTACTTC.